The sample holds a few counts of the clone carrying this TCR beta chain. Its target is unknown. The data were obtained in a study of CD8+CD57+ T cells in acquired aplastic anemia. Study details: Roughly 3 ug was the average amount of DNA from sorted CD4+ and CD8+ cells. Study-level points and caveats: Patients showed no significant difference from controls in CD8+ Simpson's diversity. Overlap between patients and controls comprised roughly 28 CD8+ CDR3 sequences.

Patients included in sequencing had previously demonstrated CD8+CD57+ cell expansion by flow cytometry. Germline assignment: CDR1 SNHLY and CDR2 FYNNEI. The length of the CDR3 is 16 residues. With 5 bases clipped from V and 2 bases from J, the junction kept 7 bases outside the gene matches. The template for TCR beta VDJ and CDR3 sequence profiling was genomic DNA. TCRdb re-derived calls from the reads in MiXCR, one entry per CDR3 protein. This table holds about 40,000 distinct CDR3 sequences, less than 65% found once. This chain connects TRBV2 to TRBJ2-7; 12 bases map to TRBD2. What was sequenced was sorted CD4+, CD8+, or CD8+CD57+ T cells (not recorded which) from PBMCs. The sequence came from a human donor with aplastic anemia. CDR3 in amino acids: CASSSGTSGSAYEQYF. CDR3 DNA: TGTGCCAGCAGTTCCGGGACTAGCGGGTCGGCCTACGAGCAGTACTTC. The full variable domain, its missing parts supplied by reference TRBV2 and TRBJ2-7, is EPEVTQTPSHQVTQMGQEVILRCVPISNHLYFYWYRQILGQKVEFLVSFYNNEISEKSEIFDDQFSVERPDGSNFTLKIRSTKLEDSAMYFCASSSGTSGSAYEQYFGPGTRLTVT.